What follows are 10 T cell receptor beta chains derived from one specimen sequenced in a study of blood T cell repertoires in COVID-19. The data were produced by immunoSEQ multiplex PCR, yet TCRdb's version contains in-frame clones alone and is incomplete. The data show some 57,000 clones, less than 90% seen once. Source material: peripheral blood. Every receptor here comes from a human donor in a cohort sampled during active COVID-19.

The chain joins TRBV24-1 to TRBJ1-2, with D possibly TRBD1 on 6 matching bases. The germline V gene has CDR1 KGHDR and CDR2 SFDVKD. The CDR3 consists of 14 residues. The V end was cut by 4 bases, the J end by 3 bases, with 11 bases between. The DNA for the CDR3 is TGTGCCACCAGTGACCCGACAGGAGACTATGGCTACACCTTC. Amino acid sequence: CATSDPTGDYGYTF.

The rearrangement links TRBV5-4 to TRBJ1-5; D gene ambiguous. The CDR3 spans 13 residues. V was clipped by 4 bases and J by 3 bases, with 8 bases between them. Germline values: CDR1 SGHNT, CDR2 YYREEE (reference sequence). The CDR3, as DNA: TGTGCCAGCAGCACAGACTACAATCAGCCCCAGCATTTT. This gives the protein CASSTDYNQPQHF.

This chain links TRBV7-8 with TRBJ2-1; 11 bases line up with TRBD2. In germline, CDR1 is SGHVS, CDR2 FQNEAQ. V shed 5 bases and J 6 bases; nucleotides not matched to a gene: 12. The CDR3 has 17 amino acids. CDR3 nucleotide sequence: TGTGCCAGCAGCGTATCTAGCGGGGGGATCCTCCGCAATGAGCAGTTCTTC. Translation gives CASSVSSGGILRNEQFF.

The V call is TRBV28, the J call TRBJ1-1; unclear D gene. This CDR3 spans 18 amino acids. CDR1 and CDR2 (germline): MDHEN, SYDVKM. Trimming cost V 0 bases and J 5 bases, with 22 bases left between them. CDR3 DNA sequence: TGTGCCAGCAGTTTATGGGCGTTTGATAGGCAGGTGTATACTGAAGCTTTCTTT. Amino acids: CASSLWAFDRQVYTEAFF.

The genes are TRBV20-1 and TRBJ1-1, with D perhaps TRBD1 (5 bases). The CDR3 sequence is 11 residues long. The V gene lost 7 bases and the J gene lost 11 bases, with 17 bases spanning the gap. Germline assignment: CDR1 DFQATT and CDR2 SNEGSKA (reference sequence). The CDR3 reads CSVMLRQGAFF. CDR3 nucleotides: TGCAGTGTAATGCTTCGGCAGGGCGCTTTCTTT.

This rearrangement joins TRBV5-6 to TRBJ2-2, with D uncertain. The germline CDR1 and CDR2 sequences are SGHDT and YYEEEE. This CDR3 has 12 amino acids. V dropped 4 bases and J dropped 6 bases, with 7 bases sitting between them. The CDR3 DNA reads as TGTGCCAGCAGCCTATATTCCGGGGAGCTGTTTTTT. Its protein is CASSLYSGELFF. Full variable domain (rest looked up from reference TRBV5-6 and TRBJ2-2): DAGVTQSPTHLIKTRGQQVTLRCSPKSGHDTVSWYQQALGQGPQFIFQYYEEEERQRGNFPDRFSGHQFPNYSSELNVNALLLGDSALYLCASSLYSGELFFGEGSRLTVL.

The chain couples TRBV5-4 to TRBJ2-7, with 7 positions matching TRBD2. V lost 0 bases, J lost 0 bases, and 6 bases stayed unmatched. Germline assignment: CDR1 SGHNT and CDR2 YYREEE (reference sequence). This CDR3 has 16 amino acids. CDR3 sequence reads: CASSLAVGGSSYEQYF. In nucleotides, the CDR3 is TGTGCCAGCAGCTTGGCCGTCGGGGGGAGCTCCTACGAGCAGTACTTC.

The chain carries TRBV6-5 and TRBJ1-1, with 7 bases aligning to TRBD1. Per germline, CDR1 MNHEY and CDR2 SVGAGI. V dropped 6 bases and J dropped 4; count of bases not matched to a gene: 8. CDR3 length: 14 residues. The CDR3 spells CASRVTGMGTEAFF. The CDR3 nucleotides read TGTGCCAGCAGAGTGACAGGGATGGGCACTGAAGCTTTCTTT.

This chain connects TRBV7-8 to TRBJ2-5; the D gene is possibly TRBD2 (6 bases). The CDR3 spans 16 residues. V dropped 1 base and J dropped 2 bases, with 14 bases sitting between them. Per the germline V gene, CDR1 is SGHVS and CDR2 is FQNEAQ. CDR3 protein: CASSLVWLAPQETQYF. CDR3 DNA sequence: TGTGCCAGCAGCTTAGTGTGGCTAGCGCCACAAGAGACCCAGTACTTC.

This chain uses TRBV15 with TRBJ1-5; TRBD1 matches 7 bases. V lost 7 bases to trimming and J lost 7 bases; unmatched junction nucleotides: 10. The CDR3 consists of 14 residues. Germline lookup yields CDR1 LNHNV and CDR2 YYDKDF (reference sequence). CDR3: CATTTDRSRQPQHF. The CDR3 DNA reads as TGTGCCACCACTACGGACAGGTCGAGGCAGCCCCAGCATTTT.